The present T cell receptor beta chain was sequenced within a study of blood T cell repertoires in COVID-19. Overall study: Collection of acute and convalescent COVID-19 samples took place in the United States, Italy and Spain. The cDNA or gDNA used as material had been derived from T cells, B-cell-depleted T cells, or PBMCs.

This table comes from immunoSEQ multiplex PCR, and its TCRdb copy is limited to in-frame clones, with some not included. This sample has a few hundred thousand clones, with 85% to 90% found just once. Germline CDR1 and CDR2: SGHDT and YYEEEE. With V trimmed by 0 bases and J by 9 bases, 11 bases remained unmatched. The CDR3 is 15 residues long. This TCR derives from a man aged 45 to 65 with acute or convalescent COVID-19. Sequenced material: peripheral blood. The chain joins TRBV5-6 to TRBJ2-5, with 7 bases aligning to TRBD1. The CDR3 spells CASSLASRGPGAQYF. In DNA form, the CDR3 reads TGTGCCAGCAGCTTGGCTAGTAGGGGGCCCGGGGCCCAGTACTTC. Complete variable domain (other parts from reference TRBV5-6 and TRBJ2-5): DAGVTQSPTHLIKTRGQQVTLRCSPKSGHDTVSWYQQALGQGPQFIFQYYEEEERQRGNFPDRFSGHQFPNYSSELNVNALLLGDSALYLCASSLASRGPGAQYFGPGTRLLVL.